What follows are 6 T cell receptor beta chains derived from one specimen sequenced in a study of T cell responses to AZD1222 COVID-19 vaccine. The table came from immunoSEQ multiplex PCR; TCRdb's copy has only in-frame clones and leaves some out. The repertoire consists of approximately 130,000 clones, with roughly 85% occurring once and the leading ten covering about 7.9%. Sequenced material: peripheral blood, taken 28 days after the second dose of the MenACWY control vaccine. Source of these receptors: an adult who received the MenACWY meningococcal vaccine as a control.

Only one count was recorded for this clone. The rearrangement uses TRBV18 and TRBJ2-2, with 8 positions matching TRBD1. The V segment lost 2 bases and the J segment 3 bases; nucleotides outside the gene matches: 2. CDR3 length: 15 amino acids. The germline V gene has CDR1 KGHSH and CDR2 LQKENI. CDR3 sequence reads: CASSPATGDTGELFF. The CDR3, as DNA: TGTGCCAGCTCACCAGCGACAGGGGACACCGGGGAGCTGTTTTTT.

This clone has only a few counts. This chain links TRBV14 with TRBJ2-1, with TRBD1 identical over 7 bases. CDR3 length: 14 amino acids. Germline assignment: CDR1 SGHDN and CDR2 FVKESK. The junction had 12 bases not matched to a gene; V was cut back by 3 bases and J by 13 bases. CDR3 DNA: TGTGCCAGCAGCCAGGTCGGACAGGTTGGGGACCAGTTCTTC. It specifies CASSQVGQVGDQFF.

V is TRBV2 and J is TRBJ1-1; D is ambiguous. Trimming removed 4 bases from V and 3 bases from J, with 3 bases in between. The CDR3 runs 11 residues. Germline V lookup: CDR1 SNHLY, CDR2 FYNNEI. CDR3 protein: CASSGYTEAFF. CDR3 nucleotides: TGTGCCAGCAGTGGGTACACTGAAGCTTTCTTT.

The chain links TRBV5-1 to TRBJ1-1; 7 bases align to TRBD1. The CDR3 loop spans 14 amino acids. Germline-derived CDR1 and CDR2 are SGHRS and YFSETQ. V was clipped by 0 bases and J by 4 bases; unmatched bases: 3. This CDR3 is CASSLEQGGTEAFF. Here the CDR3 DNA reads TGCGCCAGCAGCTTGGAGCAGGGGGGCACTGAAGCTTTCTTT.

The chain has TRBV15 and TRBJ2-5; D may be TRBD1 (6 bases). The CDR3 spans 16 residues. Trimming removed 1 base at V and 3 bases at J, with 15 bases between. Germline CDR1 LNHNV, CDR2 YYDKDF (reference sequence). CDR3: CATSRVSGVLKETQYF. CDR3 nucleotide sequence: TGTGCCACCAGCAGAGTCTCAGGGGTCCTCAAAGAGACCCAGTACTTC.

A few counts support this clone. This chain connects TRBV18 to TRBJ1-6, with TRBD1 as a possible D gene (5 bases). The CDR3 has 13 residues. Germline V gives CDR1 KGHSH, CDR2 LQKENI. The ends were cut back, 4 bases at V and 10 bases at J, with 11 bases in the middle. The CDR3 DNA reads TGTGCCAGCTCACTGGGGGACGGGTCACCCCTCCACTTT. Translation gives CASSLGDGSPLHF.